Below, one TCR beta chain is given with its context. The antigen remains unidentified. It was with 60 Vbeta and 13 Jbeta primers that the PCR ran. TCRdb keeps only in-frame clones here, not all; method: immunoSEQ multiplex PCR. The profile shows 150,000 to 200,000 clones, about 85% of them singletons. Germline V gene lookup returns CDR1 MNHEY and CDR2 SMNVEV (reference sequence). The CDR3 has 16 amino acids. V lost 1 base, J lost 0 bases, and 12 bases lay in between. The data were taken from a study of cytomegalovirus exposure and HLA in healthy donors. Study-level points and caveats: Whilst most TCR sequences proved rare, a subset of public TCRs occurred across many donors. Later on, an analysis found that several of the most significant clusters appeared to be linked to common viral pathogens, which included parvovirus B19. Within an earlier analysis, most TCR beta V segments proved productive either about 90% or about 30% of the time.

The specimen sequenced was PBMCs. This TCR derives from a young man in good health and CMV-seronegative. This rearrangement joins TRBV27 to TRBJ1-2; a possible D gene is TRBD1 (5 bases). The CDR3 reads CASSLYPQVANYGYTF. The CDR3 DNA sequence: TGTGCCAGCAGTTTATACCCACAGGTCGCTAACTATGGCTACACCTTC.